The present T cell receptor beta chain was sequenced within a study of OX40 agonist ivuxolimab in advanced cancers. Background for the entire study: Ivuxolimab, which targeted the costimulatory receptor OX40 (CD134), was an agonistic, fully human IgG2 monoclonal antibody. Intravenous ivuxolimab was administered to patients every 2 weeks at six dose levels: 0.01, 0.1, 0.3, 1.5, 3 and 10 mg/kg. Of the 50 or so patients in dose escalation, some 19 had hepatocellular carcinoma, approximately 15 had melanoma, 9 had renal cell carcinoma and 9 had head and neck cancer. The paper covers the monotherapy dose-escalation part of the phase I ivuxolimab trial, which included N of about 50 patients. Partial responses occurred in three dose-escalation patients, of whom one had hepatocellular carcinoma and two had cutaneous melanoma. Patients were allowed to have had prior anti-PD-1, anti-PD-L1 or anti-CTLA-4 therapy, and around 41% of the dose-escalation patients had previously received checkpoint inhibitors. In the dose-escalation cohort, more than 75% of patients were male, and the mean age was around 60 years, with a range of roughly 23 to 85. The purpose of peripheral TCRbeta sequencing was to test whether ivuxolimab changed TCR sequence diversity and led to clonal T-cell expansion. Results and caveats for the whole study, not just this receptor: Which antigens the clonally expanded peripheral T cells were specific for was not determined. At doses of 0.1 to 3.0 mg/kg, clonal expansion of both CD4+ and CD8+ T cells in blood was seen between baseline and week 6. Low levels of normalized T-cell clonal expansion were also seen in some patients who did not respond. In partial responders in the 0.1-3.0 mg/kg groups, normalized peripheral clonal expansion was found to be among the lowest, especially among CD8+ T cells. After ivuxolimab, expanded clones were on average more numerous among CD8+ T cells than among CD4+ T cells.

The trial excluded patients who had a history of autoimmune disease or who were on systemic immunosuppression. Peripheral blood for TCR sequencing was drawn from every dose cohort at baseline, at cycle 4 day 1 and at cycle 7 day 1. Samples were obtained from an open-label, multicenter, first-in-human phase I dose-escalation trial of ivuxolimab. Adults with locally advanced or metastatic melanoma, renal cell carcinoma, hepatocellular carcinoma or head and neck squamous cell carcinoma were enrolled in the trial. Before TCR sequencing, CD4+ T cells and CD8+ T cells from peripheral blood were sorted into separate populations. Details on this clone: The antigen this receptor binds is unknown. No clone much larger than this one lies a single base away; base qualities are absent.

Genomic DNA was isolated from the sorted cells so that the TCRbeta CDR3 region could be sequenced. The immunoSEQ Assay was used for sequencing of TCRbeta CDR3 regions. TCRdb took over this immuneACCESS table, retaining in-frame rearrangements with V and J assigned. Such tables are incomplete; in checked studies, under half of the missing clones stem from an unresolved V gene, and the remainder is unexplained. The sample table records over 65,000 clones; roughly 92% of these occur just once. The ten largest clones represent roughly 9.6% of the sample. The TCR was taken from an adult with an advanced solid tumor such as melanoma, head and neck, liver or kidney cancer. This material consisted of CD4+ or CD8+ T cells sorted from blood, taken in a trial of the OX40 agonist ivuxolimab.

For the CDR3, the sequence is CASTGTGVEAFF. The DNA sequence is given as TGTGCCAGCACGGGGACAGGGGTTGAAGCTTTCTTT. The chain links TRBV6-5 with TRBJ1-1; 10 junctional bases match TRBD1. Spanning cysteine to phenylalanine, the CDR3 consists of 12 amino acids. Left in the record is the CDR3 DNA by itself, 36 bases read in frame from the first base. Taken from the germline V gene, the CDR1 and CDR2 loops are MNHEY and SVGAGI. Here V drops 7 bases and J drops 7 bases, and the junction holds 3 bases not matched to any gene.